The 3 T cell receptor beta chains below all came from one sample that was sequenced in a study of human T cells and chemical hapten exposure. TCRdb called the RACE reads again in MiXCR, with one record for every CDR3 protein. The profile shows about 77,000 distinct CDR3 sequences, approximately 8.6% of them singletons. Time point specified: healthy volunteer bleed at 6 weeks. Extraction of total RNA was performed on unfractionated whole blood. The sample was whole blood. These receptors were obtained from a female donor in good health. Some clones in this sample may be carry-over from other donors' samples.

This sequence joins TRBV6-5 and TRBJ1-1; TRBD1 might be the D (6 bases). Per the germline V gene, CDR1 is MNHEY and CDR2 is SVGAGI. Between the trimmed V and J ends, which lost 6 bases and 4 bases, there was a span of 12 bases. This CDR3 comprises 13 residues. CDR3 DNA: TGTGCCAGCAGACAGGGACTAAGCACTGAAGCTTTCTTT. Encoded protein: CASRQGLSTEAFF.

A few counts support this clonotype. The chain uses TRBV9 and TRBJ2-3, with D unresolved. The CDR3 spans 14 residues. Germline CDR1 SGDLS, CDR2 YYNGEE. Trimming left V 0 bases short and J 5 bases short, with 10 bases between. CDR3 protein: CASSVGGEQDTQYF. The CDR3 DNA sequence: TGTGCCAGCAGCGTAGGAGGTGAGCAAGATACGCAGTATTTT.

J is TRBJ2-3 and V is TRBV7-2; TRBD2 matches at 16 bases. The germline V gene encodes CDR1 SGHTA and CDR2 FQGNSA. J was trimmed by 7 bases and V by 5 bases; bases with no gene match: 9. The CDR3 sequence is 17 residues long. CDR3 region: CASSRGTSGGGKNTQYF. CDR3 nucleotides: TGTGCCAGCAGCCGCGGGACTAGCGGGGGGGGGAAGAATACGCAGTATTTT.